This entry is about one TCR beta chain. The antigen is not known. The data were obtained in a study of monozygotic twins with inflammatory bowel disease. Study-level results: The study found lower TCRbeta diversity (inverse Simpson) in IBD patients than in healthy co-twins. Patients received differing immunosuppressive treatments, which may have added variability to their repertoires. A single strong IBD-associated signal or clonotype was not supported by the findings.

Both the TCRalpha cDNA and the TCRbeta cDNA were taken through two nested PCRs, lasting about 15 and 9 cycles. Each CDR3 protein gets one entry in TCRdb, which reprocessed the 5' RACE reads and gives no DNA. In all, the sample yields about 110,000 distinct CDR3 sequences. This CDR3 has 17 amino acids. Germline values: CDR1 MNHNS, CDR2 SASEGT. This TCR was sampled from a human donor with ulcerative colitis or Crohn's disease, or a healthy co-twin of an affected twin (not recorded which). The chain couples TRBV6-1 to TRBJ1-4. The sequenced sample consisted of blood. The chain's CDR3 is CASSLQYGPATNEKLFF.